The 21 T cell receptor beta chains given below trace back to one sample, sequenced in a study of blood T cells in healthy people across ages. Alongside a J-beta primer mix, a sample-barcoded 5' primer served in a second PCR lasting roughly 6 to 11 cycles. TCRdb itself ran the 5' RACE reads through MiXCR, one entry per CDR3 protein. The sample includes around 900,000 distinct CDR3 sequences, about 28% of them seen just once. Sequenced material: blood. The origin of the receptors is a woman older than 75 in good health.

A few counts support this clonotype. This sequence joins TRBV5-1 and TRBJ1-2, with no clear D. This CDR3 is 17 amino acids long. V was clipped by 0 bases and J by 0 bases, with 15 bases between them. Germline V gene sequence: CDR1 SGHRS, CDR2 YFSETQ. Here the CDR3 DNA reads TGCGCCAGCAGCTTGGGCATCGGTGGGAAGGCTAACTATGGCTACACCTTC. Its translation is CASSLGIGGKANYGYTF.

The chain uses TRBV14 and TRBJ2-7, with D perhaps matching TRBD2 (5 bases). Germline V gives CDR1 SGHDN, CDR2 FVKESK. With 2 bases removed from V and 9 bases from J, the gap between germline ends came to 26 bases. The CDR3 extends over 17 amino acids. The CDR3 is CASSQHYGINGLGAQYF. DNA for the CDR3: TGTGCCAGCAGCCAACACTACGGGATTAATGGTTTAGGCGCGCAGTACTTC.

The chain is built from TRBV19 and TRBJ1-4; D is unresolved. From germline, CDR1 is LNHDA and CDR2 SQIVND (reference sequence). This CDR3 is 15 amino acids long. Trimming took 6 bases from V and 7 from J, leaving 18 bases between them. CDR3 sequence: CASSKNSGIPEKLFF. CDR3 DNA sequence: TGTGCCAGTAGCAAGAACTCCGGGATCCCTGAAAAACTGTTTTTT.

This sequence joins TRBV7-3 and TRBJ2-1; 10 nucleotides match TRBD2. Germline V gives CDR1 SGHTA, CDR2 FQGTGA. CDR3 size: 16 residues. The ends lost 4 bases at V and 2 bases at J; junction bases unmatched: 5. The CDR3 DNA reads as TGTGCCAGCAGCTCATCTAGCGGGGGAACCTACAATGAGCAGTTCTTC. Its protein is CASSSSSGGTYNEQFF.

Concerning this clonotype itself: A read error is possible here, since a much larger clone lies one base away. The chain joins TRBV7-2 to TRBJ2-1; TRBD2 agrees at 9 bases. The germline V gene encodes CDR1 SGHTA and CDR2 FQGNSA. Trimming took 5 bases from V and 5 from J; bases not matched to a gene: 4. The CDR3 runs to 14 residues. The chain's CDR3 is CASSRLADHNEQFF. The DNA of the CDR3 is TGTGCCAGCAGCAGACTAGCGGACCACAATGAGCAGTTCTTC.

This clonotype was seen a handful of times. A much more abundant neighbour one base away suggests this may be a read error. This rearrangement joins TRBV7-9 to TRBJ2-7, with TRBD1 matching over 7 bases. This CDR3 comprises 16 residues. Germline values: CDR1 SEHNR, CDR2 FQNEAQ (reference sequence). J gave up 7 bases and V 5 bases, and 17 bases lay outside the gene matches. CDR3 protein: CASSGGPGQTVIEQYF. The CDR3 nucleotides are TGTGCCAGCAGCGGCGGTCCGGGACAGACGGTAATTGAGCAGTACTTC. Full variable domain (outside the CDR3, taken from reference TRBV7-9 and TRBJ2-7): DTGVSQNPRHKITKRGQNVTFRCDPISEHNRLYWYRQTLGQGPEFLTYFQNEAQLEKSRLLSDRFSAERPKGSFSTLEIQRTEQGDSAMYLCASSGGPGQTVIEQYFGPGTRLTVT.

As concerns this clonotype: This may stem from a read error, because a much larger clone lies one nucleotide away. V is TRBV2 and J is TRBJ2-5; the match to TRBD1 covers 7 bases. Germline loops: CDR1 SNHLY, CDR2 FYNNEI. The V and J ends lost 8 bases and 11 bases, in that order; junction bases with no gene match: 11. CDR3 size: 12 residues. The CDR3 loop reads CASGTELDEQYF. Here the CDR3 DNA reads TGTGCCAGCGGGACAGAACTCGATGAGCAGTACTTC.

This sequence joins TRBV9 and TRBJ2-5, with 9 bases matching TRBD1. Germline V lookup: CDR1 SGDLS, CDR2 YYNGEE. CDR3 size: 17 residues. V dropped 3 bases and J dropped 2; count of bases not matched to a gene: 11. Here the CDR3 DNA reads TGTGCCAGCAGCGCCCGGACAGGGGACATATTACAAGAGACCCAGTACTTC. Protein: CASSARTGDILQETQYF.

The chain has TRBV6-5 and TRBJ2-4; 8 positions agree with TRBD1. The DNA end is more similar to TRBJ2-7, so the J call may be wrong. The V gene's germline CDR1 is MNHEY and CDR2 SVGAGI. This CDR3 comprises 14 residues. This CDR3 is CASSPDRGRNEQYF. CDR3 nucleotides: TGTGCCAGCAGCCCCGACAGGGGCCGCAACGAGCAGTACTTC.

This clonotype was recorded only once. The chain couples TRBV7-2 to TRBJ2-1; 7 nucleotides align to TRBD1. This CDR3 spans 16 amino acids. Trimming cost V 4 bases and J 3 bases; bases outside gene matches: 9. CDR1 SGHTA and CDR2 FQGNSA come from the germline V gene. The CDR3 DNA sequence: TGTGCCAGCAGCTCGCCAAGACAGGGTTACTACAATGAGCAGTTCTTC. Translating it yields CASSSPRQGYYNEQFF.

This clonotype has a handful of counts. The chain recombines TRBV24-1 with TRBJ2-5; 7 nucleotides align to TRBD1. Looked up from germline, CDR1 is KGHDR and CDR2 is SFDVKD. The ends lost 4 bases at V and 6 bases at J; junction bases unmatched: 10. The length of the CDR3 is 15 residues. The CDR3 DNA sequence: TGTGCCACCAGTGACCCCAGGGACAGCAGACAGACCCAGTACTTC. Translation gives CATSDPRDSRQTQYF.

This clonotype has a single count. A much bigger clone sits one base away, suggesting this may be a read error. Written as DNA, the CDR3 is TGCGCCAGCAGTGAGTCTGGGGGTGGGTCCCGAGAGACCCAGTACTTC. As protein: CASSESGGGSRETQYF. J is TRBJ2-5 and V is TRBV10-1; possibly TRBD1 or TRBD2 for D (5 bases each). Germline CDR1 WNHNN, CDR2 SYGVQD (reference sequence). Trimming took 0 bases from V and 4 from J, leaving 15 bases between them. The CDR3 runs 16 residues.

This clonotype was seen at least ten times. This chain connects TRBV7-9 to TRBJ2-7; D is undetermined. The V gene lost 5 bases and the J gene lost 1 base, with 3 bases spanning the gap. The CDR3 runs 11 residues. Per germline, CDR1 SEHNR and CDR2 FQNEAQ (reference sequence). The DNA for the CDR3 is TGTGCCAGCAGCGTGTCCTACGAGCAGTACTTC. Translating gives CASSVSYEQYF.

This clonotype appeared many times. V is TRBV30 and J is TRBJ1-4; D unresolved. V dropped 2 bases and J dropped 8 bases, with 3 bases sitting between them. Germline V gene lookup returns CDR1 GTSNPN and CDR2 SVGIG (reference sequence). The CDR3 consists of 10 residues. The CDR3, as DNA: TGTGCCTGGAGTTCCGAAAAACTGTTTTTT. This gives the protein CAWSSEKLFF.

This chain joins TRBV27 and TRBJ1-3, with D perhaps matching TRBD1 (6 bases). Germline values: CDR1 MNHEY, CDR2 SMNVEV (reference sequence). The CDR3 covers 16 residues. Between the trimmed V and J ends, which lost 5 bases and 0 bases, there was a span of 14 bases. The CDR3 region has the DNA TGTGCCAGCAGTAAGGACAGTGGACACTCTGGAAACACCATATATTTT. Translating it yields CASSKDSGHSGNTIYF.

The chain carries TRBV11-2 and TRBJ1-4; 10 bases agree with TRBD1. The CDR3 spans 13 residues. CDR1 and CDR2 (germline): SGHAT, FQNNGV. The ends lost 5 bases at V and 13 bases at J; junction bases unmatched: 7. The CDR3 here is CASSPDRGRGLFF. The CDR3 DNA sequence: TGTGCCAGCAGCCCCGACAGGGGGCGAGGACTGTTTTTT.

Comments on this clonotype: A much larger clone differs from this one at a single base, so this may be a read error. J is TRBJ2-7 and V is TRBV5-1, with no clear D. The germline CDR1 and CDR2 sequences are SGHRS and YFSETQ. The CDR3 spans 13 residues. The CDR3 region is CANSFGVPYEQYF. CDR3 nucleotides: TGCGCCAACAGCTTTGGGGTCCCCTACGAGCAGTACTTC.

V gene TRBV4-3 combines with J gene TRBJ2-1; TRBD2 matches at 8 bases. The DNA end favors TRBJ2-7, so the J call may be wrong. The CDR3 totals 20 residues. Germline CDR1 LGHNA, CDR2 YSLEER. The CDR3 loop is CASSQDRGGPTPYSYNEQYF. As DNA, the CDR3 is TGCGCCAGCAGCCAAGACCGCGGGGGGCCCACTCCCTACTCCTACAATGAGCAGTACTTC.

V and J are TRBV5-4 and TRBJ2-5; 8 bases are a match to TRBD2. With the DNA end fitting TRBJ2-7 better, the J assignment may be wrong. The germline gives CDR1 SGHNT, CDR2 YYREEE (reference sequence). The CDR3 consists of 13 residues. The CDR3 nucleotides are TGTGCCAGCAGCCGTCAGGGGACTAGCGAGCAGTACTTC. It is translated as CASSRQGTSEQYF.

The chain links TRBV29-1 to TRBJ2-2; D possibly matches TRBD1 or TRBD2 (5 bases each). The germline V gene has CDR1 SQVTM and CDR2 ANQGSEA. This CDR3 region has 12 residues. Trimming shortened V by 7 bases and J by 5 bases, and 11 bases separated the two germline ends. In DNA form, the CDR3 reads TGCAGCGCCCCGGGGCGGACCGGGGAGCTGTTTTTT. Translating it yields CSAPGRTGELFF.

This clonotype came up many times. The chain combines TRBV25-1 with TRBJ2-7, with D perhaps being TRBD1 or TRBD2 (5 bases each). The germline V gene encodes CDR1 MGHDK and CDR2 SYGVNS. CDR3 length equals 13 residues. V was trimmed by 3 bases and J by 3 bases, leaving 9 bases between them. The CDR3: CASSESGRYEQYF. CDR3 DNA: TGTGCCAGCAGTGAGTCGGGGCGCTACGAGCAGTACTTC.